One sample yielded the 5 T cell receptor beta chains listed below, sequenced in a study of T cell responses to AZD1222 COVID-19 vaccine. Using immunoSEQ multiplex PCR, the repertoire was profiled, and TCRdb retains in-frame clones only, with some absent. The sample has roughly 90,000 clones; 89% are singletons. This sample comprised peripheral blood, obtained 28 days after the second AZD1222 dose. The receptors shown here come from an adult who received the AZD1222 COVID-19 vaccine.

The chain joins TRBV6-1 to TRBJ1-6; D may be TRBD1 (6 bases). Germline-derived CDR1 and CDR2 are MNHNS and SASEGT. The V end was cut by 3 bases, the J end by 9 bases, with 18 bases between. This CDR3 has 16 residues. CDR3 protein: CASSDSQGWRGSPLHF. DNA for the CDR3: TGTGCCAGCAGTGATTCACAGGGATGGCGGGGTTCACCCCTCCACTTT.

The chain carries TRBV5-1 and TRBJ2-3; no reliable D call. Trimming cost V 0 bases and J 0 bases, with 5 bases left between them. There are 14 residues in the CDR3. CDR1 and CDR2 (germline): SGHRS, YFSETQ. The CDR3 reads CASSLDTSTDTQYF. The CDR3 DNA reads TGCGCCAGCAGCTTGGATACTAGCACAGATACGCAGTATTTT.

The chain recombines TRBV5-4 with TRBJ2-1, with a tentative D call TRBD2 (6 bases). The germline V and J ends were trimmed by 4 bases and 3 bases, with 17 bases remaining between them. The germline CDR1 and CDR2 sequences are SGHNT and YYREEE (reference sequence). The CDR3 consists of 16 residues. The CDR3 DNA sequence: TGTGCCAGCAGCAGAGGGACGGGGGTGATCTACAATGAGCAGTTCTTC. It translates to CASSRGTGVIYNEQFF.

The chain combines TRBV11-3 with TRBJ1-2; D is possibly TRBD1 (6 bases). The germline V gene has CDR1 SGHNT and CDR2 YENEEA. This CDR3 region has 13 residues. V shed 4 bases and J shed 2 bases, with 8 bases lying between them. The chain's CDR3 is CASSYRENYGYTF. The CDR3 region has the DNA TGTGCCAGCAGCTACAGGGAGAACTATGGCTACACCTTC.

This chain joins TRBV9 and TRBJ1-2; TRBD1 is a possible D gene (6 bases). The V gene's germline CDR1 is SGDLS and CDR2 YYNGEE. CDR3 length: 15 residues. V was clipped by 4 bases and J by 8 bases, with 21 bases between them. The CDR3 nucleotides are TGTGCCAGCAGCACCGACCGACAGGCCCCCACGGGCTACACCTTC. Translating gives CASSTDRQAPTGYTF.